A single sample is the source of the 20 T cell receptor beta chains below, sequenced in a study of response to subunit inactivated influenza vaccine. TCRdb re-derived calls from the RT-PCR reads in MiXCR, one entry per CDR3 protein. The data show more than 600,000 distinct CDR3 sequences, around 18% seen once. The sequencing here drew on PBMCs from blood, taken 5 days after vaccination. These receptors all stem from a man in his fifties who received an inactivated influenza vaccine.

CDR3 in DNA: TGTGCCAGCAGCCAACTGGGGCCCGGTTTCGATGCGGCTTCACCCCTCCACTTT. Its protein product is CASSQLGPGFDAASPLHF. The chain recombines TRBV4-2 with TRBJ1-6, with a weak D call TRBD1 (5 bases). Per germline, CDR1 LGHNA and CDR2 YNFKEQ. Trimming removed 2 bases from V and 9 bases from J, with 23 bases in between. The CDR3 covers 18 residues.

This rearrangement joins TRBV6-6 to TRBJ1-4, with TRBD1 as a possible D gene (5 bases). V was cut by 7 bases and J by 8 bases, with 14 bases left in between. This CDR3 comprises 13 residues. Per germline, CDR1 MNHNY and CDR2 SVGAGI (reference sequence). The CDR3 DNA reads TGTGCCAGCACTCAGGGTCGGGAGGAAAAACTGTTTTTT. Translation gives CASTQGREEKLFF.

The genes are TRBV2 and TRBJ2-7; the D gene could be TRBD1 or TRBD2 (5 bases each). Trimming cost V 7 bases and J 1 base, with 17 bases left between them. The V gene's germline CDR1 is SNHLY and CDR2 FYNNEI. This CDR3 contains 15 residues. CDR3 bases: TGTGCCAGCAAGGATGACGAGGGGCGTTCCTACGAGCAGTACTTC. This codes for CASKDDEGRSYEQYF.

The V gene is TRBV10-3, the J gene TRBJ2-6; 8 bases map to TRBD1. The length of the CDR3 is 16 residues. Germline loops: CDR1 ENHRY, CDR2 SYGVKD. V gave up 4 bases and J gave up 4 bases; unmatched junction bases: 6. CDR3 in amino acids: CAISAQGAPGANVLTF. CDR3 sequence (DNA): TGTGCCATCAGTGCCCAGGGGGCTCCAGGGGCCAACGTCCTGACTTTC.

The chain combines TRBV5-4 with TRBJ2-7; 9 bases map to TRBD2. CDR1 and CDR2 (germline): SGHNT, YYREEE (reference sequence). Trimming cost V 3 bases and J 4 bases; bases outside gene matches: 5. The CDR3 runs 14 residues. CDR3 nucleotides: TGTGCCAGCAGCTCCTATAGCGGGAGTTACGAGCAGTACTTC. This codes for CASSSYSGSYEQYF. The full variable domain, its missing parts supplied by reference TRBV5-4 and TRBJ2-7, is ETGVTQSPTHLIKTRGQQVTLRCSSQSGHNTVSWYQQALGQGPQFIFQYYREEENGRGNFPPRFSGLQFPNYSSELNVNALELDDSALYLCASSSYSGSYEQYFGPGTRLTVT.

This clonotype was detected many times. The chain joins TRBV5-6 to TRBJ2-5, with 11 bases lining up with TRBD2. CDR1 and CDR2 (germline): SGHDT, YYEEEE. The junction had 2 bases not matched to a gene; V was cut back by 0 bases and J by 1 base. This CDR3 contains 16 residues. This CDR3 reads CASSLVAGGFQETQYF. In nucleotides, the CDR3 is TGTGCCAGCAGCTTGGTAGCGGGAGGGTTCCAAGAGACCCAGTACTTC. Full variable domain (rest looked up from reference TRBV5-6 and TRBJ2-5): DAGVTQSPTHLIKTRGQQVTLRCSPKSGHDTVSWYQQALGQGPQFIFQYYEEEERQRGNFPDRFSGHQFPNYSSELNVNALLLGDSALYLCASSLVAGGFQETQYFGPGTRLLVL.

The chain is built from TRBV4-1 and TRBJ1-1, with D unclear. V was cut by 2 bases and J by 5 bases, with 18 bases left in between. The germline V gene has CDR1 MGHRA and CDR2 YSYEKL. CDR3 length: 16 amino acids. The CDR3 DNA reads TGCGCCAGCAGCCAACAAACTCGGGTATCTGGAACTGAAGCTTTCTTT. Protein sequence: CASSQQTRVSGTEAFF.

This clonotype was recorded a few times. V usage is TRBV6-5 and J usage is TRBJ1-2, with 7 bases aligning to TRBD1. This CDR3 spans 16 amino acids. V lost 4 bases and J lost 10; bases outside the gene matches: 18. CDR1 and CDR2 (germline): MNHEY, SVGAGI. CDR3 nucleotides: TGTGCCAGCAGTTCAGGGGGGGCCGAGGACGCCGGGGACTACACCTTC. It codes for CASSSGGAEDAGDYTF.

This clonotype showed up just a few times. This sequence joins TRBV7-8 and TRBJ2-1, with 9 bases fitting TRBD2. This CDR3 spans 17 amino acids. V was clipped by 2 bases and J by 7 bases; unmatched bases: 12. Germline CDR1 is SGHVS and CDR2 is FQNEAQ. CDR3 bases: TGTGCCAGCAGCTTATTAGTCGAGGGCGGGAGGGATAATGAGCAGTTCTTC. Its translation is CASSLLVEGGRDNEQFF.

Here the CDR3 DNA reads TGCAGCGTCCGGGACGTTACCGGGGAGCTGTTTTTT. Protein product: CSVRDVTGELFF. The chain uses TRBV29-1 and TRBJ2-2; perhaps D is TRBD1 or TRBD2 (5 bases each). V lost 6 bases to trimming and J lost 5 bases, with 10 bases between them. CDR3 length: 12 amino acids. Germline assignment: CDR1 SQVTM and CDR2 ANQGSEA.

This clonotype was recorded a few times. V gene TRBV15 combines with J gene TRBJ2-1; a weak D match, TRBD2 (6 bases). Trimming cost V 0 bases and J 3 bases, with 15 bases left between them. The CDR3 is 17 amino acids. Germline assignment: CDR1 LNHNV and CDR2 YYDKDF (reference sequence). CDR3 sequence reads: CATSRDPTRISYNEQFF. The CDR3 DNA sequence: TGTGCCACCAGCAGAGACCCGACTAGAATAAGCTACAATGAGCAGTTCTTC.

This clonotype was picked up many times. This chain joins TRBV4-2 and TRBJ2-7, with D possibly being TRBD1 (5 bases). This CDR3 comprises 14 residues. Trimming removed 1 base at V and 3 bases at J, with 10 bases between. Germline loops: CDR1 LGHNA, CDR2 YNFKEQ. The CDR3 here is CASSQVGEYYEQYF. For the CDR3, the DNA is TGTGCCAGCAGCCAAGTAGGGGAATACTACGAGCAGTACTTC.

The V and J genes are TRBV5-1 and TRBJ2-7; 11 positions match TRBD1. CDR1 and CDR2 from the germline V gene are SGHRS and YFSETQ. The length of the CDR3 is 15 residues. The V gene end was trimmed by 0 bases and the J gene end by 7 bases; junction bases not matched to a gene: 6. As DNA, the CDR3 is TGCGCCAGCAGCTTGGACGGGGACAGGGGGGAAGAGCAGTACTTC. Residues: CASSLDGDRGEEQYF.

Only a few counts were recorded for this clonotype. This rearrangement joins TRBV7-9 to TRBJ2-1; TRBD2 matches at 12 bases. Germline V gives CDR1 SEHNR, CDR2 FQNEAQ (reference sequence). The CDR3 totals 16 residues. V lost 0 bases to trimming and J lost 8 bases; unmatched junction nucleotides: 5. CDR3: CASSLAWTSGIYEQFF. CDR3 in DNA: TGTGCCAGCAGCTTAGCGTGGACTAGCGGGATATATGAGCAGTTCTTC.

On this clonotype: This may arise from a read error, as a much more abundant clone is one base away. V is TRBV20-1 and J is TRBJ2-2, with a weak D call TRBD1 (6 bases). The V gene lost 0 bases and the J gene lost 1 base, with 6 bases spanning the gap. CDR3 length: 14 amino acids. Germline CDR1 reads DFQATT; CDR2 reads SNEGSKA (reference sequence). CDR3 region: CSAREQGNTGELFF. The CDR3 bases are TGCAGTGCTAGAGAACAGGGGAACACCGGGGAGCTGTTTTTT.

This CDR3 is CASREGGGELFF. The CDR3 DNA is TGTGCCAGTCGGGAGGGAGGCGGGGAGCTGTTTTTT. The J gene is TRBJ2-2, the V gene TRBV6-5; the match to TRBD2 covers 8 bases. The CDR3 extends over 12 amino acids. The V and J ends lost 9 bases and 7 bases, in that order; junction bases with no gene match: 4. Germline loops: CDR1 MNHEY, CDR2 SVGAGI.

This clonotype has just a few counts. The chain employs TRBV24-1 and TRBJ2-5, with 7 bases that match TRBD2. J was trimmed by 3 bases and V by 5 bases; bases with no gene match: 2. This CDR3 contains 13 residues. Germline loops: CDR1 KGHDR, CDR2 SFDVKD. The CDR3 sequence: CATSGGGKETQYF. The CDR3 coding sequence is TGTGCCACCAGTGGCGGGGGAAAAGAGACCCAGTACTTC.

V and J are TRBV20-1 and TRBJ2-2; D not certain. CDR3 length: 14 amino acids. V was clipped by 1 base and J by 1 base, with 7 bases between them. Per germline, CDR1 DFQATT and CDR2 SNEGSKA (reference sequence). The CDR3 loop reads CSARGRRNTGELFF. The CDR3 nucleotides are TGCAGTGCTAGAGGGAGACGGAACACCGGGGAGCTGTTTTTT.

This clonotype was detected only a few times. The genes are TRBV7-2 and TRBJ2-2, with TRBD2 matching 11 bases. Germline CDR1 and CDR2: SGHTA and FQGNSA. The CDR3 has 19 residues. The V gene end was trimmed by 3 bases and the J gene end by 0 bases; junction bases not matched to a gene: 9. The CDR3 reads CASSFSLSGGVSNTGELFF. CDR3 bases: TGTGCCAGCAGCTTCAGCCTTAGCGGGGGGGTGTCGAACACCGGGGAGCTGTTTTTT.

With respect to this clonotype: A much larger clone sits a single nucleotide away, making a read error possible. This rearrangement joins TRBV5-5 to TRBJ2-1; no definite D call. From germline, CDR1 is SGHKS and CDR2 YYEKEE (reference sequence). This CDR3 is 16 amino acids long. The CDR3 DNA is TGTGCCAGCAGCTTGAATTACGGAACGGTCTACAATGACCAGTTCTTC. Protein sequence: CASSLNYGTVYNDQFF.